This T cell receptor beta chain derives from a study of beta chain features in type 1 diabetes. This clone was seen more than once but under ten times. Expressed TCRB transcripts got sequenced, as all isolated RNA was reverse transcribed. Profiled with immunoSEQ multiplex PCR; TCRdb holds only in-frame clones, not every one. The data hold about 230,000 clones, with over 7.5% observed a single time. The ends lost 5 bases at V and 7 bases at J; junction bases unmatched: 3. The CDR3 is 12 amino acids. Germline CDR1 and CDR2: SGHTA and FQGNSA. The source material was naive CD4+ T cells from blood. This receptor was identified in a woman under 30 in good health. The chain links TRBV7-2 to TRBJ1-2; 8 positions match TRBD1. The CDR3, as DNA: TGTGCCAGCAGCCGTGACAGGGGTGGCTACACCTTC. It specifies CASSRDRGGYTF.